This T cell receptor beta chain was captured by sequencing in a study of blood T cells in healthy people across ages. The CDR3 length is 12 residues. CDR1 and CDR2 (germline): KGHDR, SFDVKD. The V end lost 7 bases, the J end lost 5 bases, and 8 bases lay between the germline ends. Individuals who donated were healthy Caucasians from Russia aged about 6 to 95. A minimum of 6 micrograms of total RNA was extracted per sample. A sample-barcoded 5' primer and a J-beta primer mix were used in a second PCR of roughly 7 to 11 cycles. TCRdb fed the 5' RACE reads into MiXCR, producing one record per CDR3 protein. The sample holds roughly 1.4 million distinct CDR3 sequences, approximately 60% seen once.

The sequencing sample was made of blood. The chain is built from TRBV24-1 and TRBJ2-1; D uncertain. This TCR derives from a man aged 18 to 29 in good health. CDR3 residues: CATSNGDNEQFF. CDR3 sequence (DNA): TGTGCCACCAGCAACGGTGACAATGAGCAGTTCTTC.